The clone carrying this T cell receptor (beta chain) was counted at least ten times. Antigen: not known. Germline trimming cut 7 bases from V and 6 bases from J; bases unmatched to any gene: 8. This CDR3 has 13 residues. The germline V gene has CDR1 MDHEN and CDR2 SYDVKM. TCRdb reprocessed the 5' RACE reads via MiXCR and lists one record per CDR3 protein. This table has about 240,000 distinct CDR3 sequences, under 12% appearing once. The data derive from a study of identical twins. Overall study findings and caveats: Not following the same donors, the study drew its conclusions from cross-sectional statistical analysis.

The sequence came from a man aged 50 to 59 in good health. Sequencing was carried out using memory T cells sorted from blood. The chain couples TRBV28 to TRBJ2-7; 8 nucleotides line up with TRBD2. Here the CDR3 reads CASTHSGGAEQYF. In DNA form, the CDR3 reads TGTGCCAGCACTCACTCGGGGGGGGCCGAGCAGTACTTC.